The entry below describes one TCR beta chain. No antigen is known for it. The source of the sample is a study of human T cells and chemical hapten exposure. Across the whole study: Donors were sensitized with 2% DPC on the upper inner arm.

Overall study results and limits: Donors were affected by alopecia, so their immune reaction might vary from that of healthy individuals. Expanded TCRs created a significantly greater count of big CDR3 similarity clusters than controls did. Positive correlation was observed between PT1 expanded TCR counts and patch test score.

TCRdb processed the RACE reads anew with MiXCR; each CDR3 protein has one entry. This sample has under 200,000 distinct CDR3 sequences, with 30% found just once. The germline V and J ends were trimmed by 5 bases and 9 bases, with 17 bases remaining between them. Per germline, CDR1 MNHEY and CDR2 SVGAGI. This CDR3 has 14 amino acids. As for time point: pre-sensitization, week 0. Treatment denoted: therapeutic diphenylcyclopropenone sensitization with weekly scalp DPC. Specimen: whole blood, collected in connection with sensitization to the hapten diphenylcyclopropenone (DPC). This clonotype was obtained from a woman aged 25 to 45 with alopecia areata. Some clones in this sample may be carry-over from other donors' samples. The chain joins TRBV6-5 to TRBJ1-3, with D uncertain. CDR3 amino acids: CASSPDKGRTTIYF. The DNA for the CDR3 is TGTGCCAGCAGTCCTGACAAAGGGCGAACCACCATATATTTT.